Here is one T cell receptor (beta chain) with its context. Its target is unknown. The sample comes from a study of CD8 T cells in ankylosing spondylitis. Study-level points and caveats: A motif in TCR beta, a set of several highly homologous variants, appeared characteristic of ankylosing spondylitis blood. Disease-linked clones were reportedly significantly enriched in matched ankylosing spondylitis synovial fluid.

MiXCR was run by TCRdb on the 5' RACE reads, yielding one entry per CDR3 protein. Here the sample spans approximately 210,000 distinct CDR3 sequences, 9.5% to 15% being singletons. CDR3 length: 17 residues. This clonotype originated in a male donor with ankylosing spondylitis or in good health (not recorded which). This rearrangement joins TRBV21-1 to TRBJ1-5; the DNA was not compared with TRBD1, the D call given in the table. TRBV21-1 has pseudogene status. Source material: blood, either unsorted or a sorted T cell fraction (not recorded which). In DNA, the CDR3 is TGTGCCAGCAGCAAACGTTCCACAGGGAGGAAGGATCAGCCCCAGCATTTT. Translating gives CASSKRSTGRKDQPQHF.